The 16 T cell receptor beta chains below all came from one sample that was sequenced in a study of T cell responses to AZD1222 COVID-19 vaccine (dated by TCRdb to 2020 to 2022). This specimen's time point label, per the study, means: about 28 days (+/-7) after the second vaccine dose. Libraries were made using the immunoSEQ multiplex PCR assay. TCRdb obtained this table from immuneACCESS and retained in-frame rearrangements with V and J assigned. These tables miss some clones; where compared with another copy, unresolved V genes account for less than half of the shortfall, and the remainder is unexplained. In all, the sample holds about 94,000 clones, and roughly 90% of those were seen once. The ten largest clonotypes hold 9.5% to 13% of the sample. The sample in question was peripheral blood, obtained 28 days after the second AZD1222 dose. These receptors were taken from an adult who received the AZD1222 COVID-19 vaccine.

J is TRBJ2-1 and V is TRBV10-1; 11 bases line up with TRBD2. J lost 8 bases, V lost 3 bases, and 6 bases had no gene match. This CDR3 has 15 residues. Germline assignment: CDR1 WNHNN and CDR2 SYGVQD (reference sequence). Here the CDR3 reads CASSDLLAGEDEQFF. CDR3 in DNA: TGCGCCAGCAGTGACCTACTAGCGGGAGAAGATGAGCAGTTCTTC.

CDR3 sequence (DNA): TGTGCCACCAGCATGGACGGTCGTAGTGACGAGCAGTACTTC. Its translation is CATSMDGRSDEQYF. The J gene is TRBJ2-7, the V gene TRBV15, with unresolved D. The CDR3 spans 14 residues. CDR1 LNHNV and CDR2 YYDKDF come from the germline V gene (reference sequence). Trimming removed 4 bases from V and 5 bases from J, with 15 bases in between.

This clone showed up just a few times. V gene TRBV5-4 combines with J gene TRBJ2-2; TRBD2 might be the D (5 bases). Trimming left V 3 bases short and J 7 bases short, with 7 bases between. The CDR3 loop spans 12 amino acids. Germline assignment: CDR1 SGHNT and CDR2 YYREEE (reference sequence). CDR3 loop: CASSSDYGELFF. In DNA form, the CDR3 reads TGTGCCAGCAGCTCCGACTACGGGGAGCTGTTTTTT.

CDR3 sequence (DNA): TGTGCCAGCAGCTTGGAAACCGGGACAACCACCTACGAGCAGTACTTC. It encodes CASSLETGTTTYEQYF. The rearrangement links TRBV5-6 to TRBJ2-7; possible D gene TRBD1, 6 bases. Trimming shortened V by 0 bases and J by 2 bases, and 15 bases separated the two germline ends. CDR3 size: 16 residues. The germline gives CDR1 SGHDT, CDR2 YYEEEE.

The chain carries TRBV5-4 and TRBJ2-1, with D uncertain. Germline CDR1 is SGHNT and CDR2 is YYREEE (reference sequence). This CDR3 comprises 14 residues. The V end lost 4 bases, the J end lost 4 bases, and 12 bases lay between the germline ends. The CDR3: CASSPMTRYNEQFF. The CDR3 nucleotides read TGTGCCAGCAGCCCGATGACCCGTTACAATGAGCAGTTCTTC. Filled out from reference TRBV5-4 and TRBJ2-1, the complete variable domain reads ETGVTQSPTHLIKTRGQQVTLRCSSQSGHNTVSWYQQALGQGPQFIFQYYREEENGRGNFPPRFSGLQFPNYSSELNVNALELDDSALYLCASSPMTRYNEQFFGPGTRLTVL.

V usage is TRBV6-4 and J usage is TRBJ2-2; D might be TRBD1 or TRBD2, each matching 5 bases. The V gene lost 5 bases and the J gene lost 7 bases, with 11 bases spanning the gap. Germline loops: CDR1 MRHNA, CDR2 SNTAGT. The CDR3 contains 13 residues. The CDR3 DNA reads as TGTGCCAGCAGTACCGGGACGGGCGGGGAGCTGTTTTTT. Protein: CASSTGTGGELFF.

The genes are TRBV28 and TRBJ2-7; 7 nucleotides align to TRBD1. J was trimmed by 2 bases and V by 4 bases; bases with no gene match: 8. This CDR3 comprises 15 residues. CDR1 MDHEN and CDR2 SYDVKM come from the germline V gene. This CDR3 reads CASSWGGQATYEQYF. CDR3 coding DNA: TGTGCCAGCAGTTGGGGTGGACAGGCTACCTACGAGCAGTACTTC.

This chain joins TRBV30 and TRBJ1-5; weak D call: TRBD1 (5 bases). The germline V gene has CDR1 GTSNPN and CDR2 SVGIG (reference sequence). CDR3 length equals 14 residues. Trimming took 3 bases from V and 0 from J, leaving 9 bases between them. The CDR3 DNA reads as TGTGCCTGGAGAACAGGACATAGCAATCAGCCCCAGCATTTT. Its translation is CAWRTGHSNQPQHF.

V gene TRBV30 combines with J gene TRBJ1-1; D call uncertain. The V gene's germline CDR1 is GTSNPN and CDR2 SVGIG (reference sequence). Deletions cut 5 bases from V and 3 bases from J, with 7 bases between. This CDR3 has 11 amino acids. The CDR3 bases are TGTGCCTGGGGTTATTACACTGAAGCTTTCTTT. This codes for CAWGYYTEAFF.

The J gene is TRBJ2-1, the V gene TRBV4-1, with 14 bases that match TRBD2. The length of the CDR3 is 16 residues. V was clipped by 0 bases and J by 9 bases; unmatched bases: 4. The germline V gene has CDR1 MGHRA and CDR2 YSYEKL. The CDR3 sequence: CASSQEGTSGRAEQFF. In DNA form, the CDR3 reads TGCGCCAGCAGCCAAGAAGGGACTAGCGGGAGAGCTGAGCAGTTCTTC.

This chain links TRBV30 with TRBJ1-6; 7 positions match TRBD1. CDR3 size: 15 residues. Germline V gives CDR1 GTSNPN, CDR2 SVGIG (reference sequence). With 5 bases clipped from V and 9 bases from J, the junction kept 13 bases outside the gene matches. The chain's CDR3 is CAWAQREGDSSPLHF. CDR3 coding DNA: TGTGCCTGGGCCCAACGGGAGGGGGACAGTTCACCCCTCCACTTT.

The DNA for the CDR3 is TGCGCCAGCAGTGGGGGCAGGGGTCAGGGAAGCAATCAGCCCCAGCATTTT. Its translation is CASSGGRGQGSNQPQHF. The chain uses TRBV10-2 and TRBJ1-5; tentatively, D is TRBD1 (6 bases). Germline CDR1 is WSHSY and CDR2 is SAAADI. This CDR3 is built from 17 residues. The V and J ends lost 4 bases and 1 base respectively, with 17 bases between them.

V and J are TRBV11-2 and TRBJ2-1; no clear D gene. Germline lookup yields CDR1 SGHAT and CDR2 FQNNGV. The CDR3 extends over 13 amino acids. V gave up 0 bases and J gave up 8 bases, with 8 bases separating them. This CDR3 is CASSLEISYEQFF. The CDR3 nucleotides are TGTGCCAGCAGCTTAGAGATTTCCTATGAGCAGTTCTTC.

This clone was seen only a few times. V gene TRBV9 combines with J gene TRBJ2-7; possibly TRBD2 for D (5 bases). There are 14 residues in the CDR3. Trimming cost V 6 bases and J 6 bases, with 19 bases left between them. Germline V gene sequence: CDR1 SGDLS, CDR2 YYNGEE. The CDR3 region is CASNPGVGSPEQYF. CDR3 nucleotides: TGTGCCAGCAACCCCGGGGTGGGGTCGCCCGAGCAGTACTTC. The whole variable domain, filled in from reference TRBV9 and TRBJ2-7, reads DSGVTQTPKHLITATGQRVTLRCSPRSGDLSVYWYQQSLDQGLQFLIQYYNGEERAKGNILERFSAQQFPDLHSELNLSSLELGDSALYFCASNPGVGSPEQYFGPGTRLTVT.

This chain uses TRBV19 with TRBJ2-5, with TRBD1 identical over 7 bases. Germline trimming cut 4 bases from V and 10 bases from J; bases unmatched to any gene: 6. This CDR3 contains 12 residues. CDR1 and CDR2 from the germline V gene are LNHDA and SQIVND (reference sequence). CDR3 sequence: CASSNRPGGQYF. CDR3 in DNA: TGTGCCAGTAGTAACCGCCCAGGGGGCCAGTACTTC.

The chain carries TRBV6-5 and TRBJ2-7; 8 nucleotides agree with TRBD1. Germline CDR1 MNHEY, CDR2 SVGAGI. Losses at the gene ends were 10 bases for V and 5 bases for J; bases not matched to a gene: 10. The CDR3 totals 13 residues. Here the CDR3 DNA reads TGTGCCACCGCGACAGGGGCGCTGGACGAGCAGTACTTC. Protein product: CATATGALDEQYF.